The present entry profiles one T cell receptor beta chain with its context. Its antigen specificity is not known. No much larger clone exists at a distance of one base, and base qualities are not known. From its cysteine to its phenylalanine, the CDR3 spans 14 amino acids. The entry retains the CDR3 DNA only, 42 bases that are in frame from base 1. The germline V end is reduced by 8 bases and the J end by 7 bases; junction bases left unmatched: 9. For CDR1 and CDR2, the germline V gene lists MDHEN and SYDVKM. These data originate in a study of T cell changes during pregnancy in multiple sclerosis (dated by TCRdb to the late 2010s). As for the study more broadly: The study examined how the T cell repertoire changed over the course of pregnancy in women with multiple sclerosis.

Libraries were prepared through the immunoSEQ multiplex PCR assay. TCRdb took over this immuneACCESS table, retaining in-frame rearrangements with V and J assigned. Such tables are incomplete; in checked studies, under half of the missing clones stem from an unresolved V gene, and the remainder is unexplained. This sample holds more than 100,000 clones; roughly nine tenths were observed only once. Clones ranked in the top ten supply 0.9% to 0.95% of the sample. The sequencing used peripheral blood, collected after pregnancy. Recombination linked TRBV28 to TRBJ2-3; a stretch of 10 junction bases matches TRBD2. This TCR was sampled from a female donor with multiple sclerosis, enrolled in a pregnancy study. The CDR3 region: CASDEAGGPNTQYF. The nucleotides are TGTGCCAGCGACGAAGCGGGAGGGCCAAATACGCAGTATTTT.